These T cell receptor beta chains were read from a single sample in a study of blood T cell repertoires in COVID-19. Assay used: immunoSEQ multiplex PCR; TCRdb lists only in-frame clones, some missing. The sample has approximately 150,000 clones, roughly 89% seen once. Sequenced: peripheral blood. The receptors come from a woman aged 45-59 years with active or convalescent COVID-19. Both conserved end residues are part of each CDR3.

j_gene: TRBJ2-1; v_gene: TRBV9; len: 16; CDR3aa: CASSPGGAGDYNEQFF
j_gene: TRBJ1-2; v_gene: TRBV29-1; len: 14; CDR3aa: CSVRPQGPDYGYTF
j_gene: TRBJ1-1; v_gene: TRBV29-1; len: 14; CDR3aa: CSVEVGLLNTEAFF
j_gene: TRBJ2-7; v_gene: TRBV19; len: 15; CDR3aa: CASSINRGHSYEQYF
j_gene: TRBJ1-2; v_gene: TRBV27; len: 13; CDR3aa: CASSFLTGDGYTF
j_gene: TRBJ2-7; v_gene: TRBV6-2/TRBV6-3; len: 15; CDR3aa: CASSLRDRLSYEQYF
j_gene: TRBJ2-5; v_gene: TRBV7-9; len: 17; CDR3aa: CASSLPRQGSFDETQYF
j_gene: TRBJ2-7; v_gene: TRBV19; len: 10; CDR3aa: CASGGGPTHF
j_gene: TRBJ2-7; v_gene: TRBV3-1/TRBV3-2; len: 13; CDR3aa: CASSPTGGHEQYF
j_gene: TRBJ2-1; v_gene: TRBV11-2; len: 19; CDR3aa: CASSLGGLAGGLRGNEQFF
j_gene: TRBJ2-7; v_gene: TRBV5-6; len: 14; CDR3aa: CASSPGTGFSEQYF
j_gene: TRBJ2-2; v_gene: TRBV7-9; len: 13; CDR3aa: CASSPPQTGELFF
j_gene: TRBJ1-2; v_gene: TRBV18; len: 15; CDR3aa: CASSPARQGTYGYTF
j_gene: TRBJ2-1; v_gene: TRBV9; len: 16; CDR3aa: CASSTKRESSYNEQFF
j_gene: TRBJ2-5; v_gene: TRBV20-1; len: 14; CDR3aa: CSASILAGVETQYF
j_gene: TRBJ1-1; v_gene: TRBV28; len: 12; CDR3aa: CASTAGDTEAFF
j_gene: TRBJ1-4; v_gene: TRBV7-9; len: 15; CDR3aa: CASSSPGVTGEKLFF
j_gene: TRBJ1-4; v_gene: TRBV11-2; len: 13; CDR3aa: CASSLGENEKLFF
j_gene: TRBJ2-7; v_gene: TRBV9; len: 14; CDR3aa: CASSASGRSSEQYF
j_gene: TRBJ1-2; v_gene: TRBV28; len: 14; CDR3aa: CASSLRGRSYGYTF
j_gene: TRBJ1-2; v_gene: TRBV7-2; len: 14; CDR3aa: CASSLATGVYGYTF
j_gene: TRBJ2-7; v_gene: TRBV19; len: 15; CDR3aa: CASSRSGGASYEQYF
j_gene: TRBJ1-2; v_gene: TRBV6-6; len: 14; CDR3aa: CASEFSGGIHGYTF
j_gene: TRBJ1-2; v_gene: TRBV6-1; len: 15; CDR3aa: CASSESRLGAYGYTF
j_gene: TRBJ1-2; v_gene: TRBV5-4; len: 13; CDR3aa: CASSRIGQYGYTF
j_gene: TRBJ1-1; v_gene: TRBV5-4; len: 13; CDR3aa: CAIHRAENTEAFF
j_gene: TRBJ1-1; v_gene: TRBV5-1; len: 15; CDR3aa: CASSRDRQSNTEAFF
j_gene: TRBJ1-2; v_gene: TRBV7-9; len: 15; CDR3aa: CASSSEVTGGHGYTF
j_gene: TRBJ1-3; v_gene: TRBV18; len: 17; CDR3aa: CASSPRAGTASGNTIYF
j_gene: TRBJ2-5; v_gene: TRBV7-2; len: 18; CDR3aa: CASSLAQGASGRRETQYF
j_gene: TRBJ2-1; v_gene: TRBV2; len: 11; CDR3aa: CASRLAGWGFF
j_gene: TRBJ2-1; v_gene: TRBV7-9; len: 16; CDR3aa: CASSLGGTGGKYEQFF
j_gene: TRBJ2-7; v_gene: TRBV6-6; len: 13; CDR3aa: CASSIQSGGEQYF
j_gene: TRBJ1-5; v_gene: TRBV6-2/TRBV6-3; len: 15; CDR3aa: CASSYSRQANQPQHF
j_gene: TRBJ1-2; v_gene: TRBV7-9; len: 15; CDR3aa: CASSLGDTVNYGYTF
j_gene: TRBJ2-3; v_gene: TRBV2; len: 14; CDR3aa: CAISPGLGMDTQYF
j_gene: TRBJ1-3; v_gene: TRBV6-5; len: 14; CDR3aa: CASSSERSGNTIYF
j_gene: TRBJ2-3; v_gene: TRBV3-1/TRBV3-2; len: 16; CDR3aa: CASTETSGGITDTQYF
j_gene: TRBJ2-3; v_gene: TRBV2; len: 12; CDR3aa: CASSEMGTTQYF
j_gene: TRBJ2-3; v_gene: TRBV6-2/TRBV6-3; len: 12; CDR3aa: CASSWRGDTQYF
j_gene: TRBJ2-7; v_gene: TRBV7-2; len: 16; CDR3aa: CASSLVWGDRTYEQYF
j_gene: TRBJ2-7; v_gene: TRBV29-1; len: 13; CDR3aa: CSVGTGITYEQYF
j_gene: TRBJ1-1; v_gene: TRBV5-1; len: 14; CDR3aa: CASSLDSLNTEAFF
j_gene: TRBJ2-7; v_gene: TRBV5-1; len: 13; CDR3aa: CASSGTGFDEQYF
j_gene: TRBJ1-1; v_gene: TRBV7-8; len: 13; CDR3aa: CASSLKRNTEAFF
j_gene: TRBJ1-5; v_gene: TRBV12-2; len: 17; CDR3aa: CASRLMRGPRTHQPQHF